The T cell receptor (beta chain) described here comes from a study of cytomegalovirus exposure and HLA in healthy donors. The sample holds a few counts of this clone. Trimming removed 0 bases at V and 3 bases at J, with 12 bases between. Germline CDR1 reads PRHDT; CDR2 reads FYEKMQ (reference sequence). The CDR3 runs to 16 residues. Vbeta (60) and Jbeta (13) primers were used in the PCR. Sequenced by immunoSEQ multiplex PCR; TCRdb stores in-frame clones only, minus some. The table lists some 190,000 clones, about 82% of them singletons, with under 2% in the top ten. This TCR was recovered from a woman in her twenties or thirties in good health and CMV-seronegative. V usage is TRBV13 and J usage is TRBJ1-5, with a tentative D call TRBD1 (5 bases). The sequencing sample was made of PBMCs. The CDR3 nucleotides read TGTGCCAGCAGCTTAGGCCCTACAGGACCCAATCAGCCCCAGCATTTT. It encodes CASSLGPTGPNQPQHF.